The 14 T cell receptor beta chains in this list originate from one sample, sequenced in a study of T cells after posttransplantation cyclophosphamide (dated by TCRdb to the mid-2010s). The control cohort consisted of around twelve patients who had myeloablative marrow transplants with methotrexate plus a calcineurin inhibitor and who were sampled 1 year after transplant. The receptor library was made with the immunoSEQ multiplex PCR assay. Sourced from immuneACCESS, this table was stored by TCRdb with only in-frame sequences that have V and J called. A share of the clones is absent; for the studies checked, an unresolved V gene accounts for under half, and the remainder has no known explanation. Here the sample has about 14,000 clones; roughly 83% occur a single time. The ten largest clones take up 5% to 6% of the sample. The sample here was PBMCs, taken 350 to 400 days after allogeneic stem cell transplant with calcineurin inhibitor and methotrexate. These receptor sequences come from a male patient aged 18 to 35 who received an allogeneic stem cell transplant from a related donor, was CMV-positive, and had no GVHD. After a transplant, some T cells may have been passed on by the graft donor.

V gene TRBV6-1 combines with J gene TRBJ1-1; tentative D call: TRBD1 (6 bases). Germline CDR1 reads MNHNS; CDR2 reads SASEGT. This CDR3 has 14 residues. Between the trimmed V and J ends, which lost 4 bases and 4 bases, there was a span of 13 bases. The CDR3, as DNA: TGTGCCAGCAGTGTAATCAGGGGTGGCACTGAAGCTTTCTTT. Translated, it gives CASSVIRGGTEAFF.

This clone was seen once. The genes are TRBV6-6 and TRBJ1-1; 7 bases match TRBD1. After removal of 5 bases from V and 5 bases from J, the junction contained 14 bases not matched to a gene. Germline V gene data show CDR1 as MNHNY and CDR2 as SVGAGI (reference sequence). This CDR3 has 16 amino acids. CDR3 DNA sequence: TGTGCCAGCAGTATCCACAGGGGAACCAGGTGGACTGAAGCTTTCTTT. It specifies CASSIHRGTRWTEAFF.

This chain links TRBV27 with TRBJ1-6, with D possibly being TRBD1 (5 bases). From germline, CDR1 is MNHEY and CDR2 SMNVEV (reference sequence). The CDR3 has 14 amino acids. The V and J ends lost 6 bases and 5 bases respectively, with 11 bases between them. The CDR3 region has the DNA TGTGCCAGCAGCCTGACAGCAAATAATTCACCCCTCCACTTT. Translating gives CASSLTANNSPLHF.

The chain joins TRBV27 to TRBJ2-1; TRBD2 matches 14 bases. Germline lookup yields CDR1 MNHEY and CDR2 SMNVEV (reference sequence). CDR3 length: 16 residues. With 5 bases clipped from V and 3 bases from J, the junction kept 3 bases outside the gene matches. The CDR3 loop reads CASSPGLAGVYNEQFF. CDR3 DNA sequence: TGTGCCAGCAGTCCGGGACTAGCGGGAGTCTACAATGAGCAGTTCTTC.

This chain connects TRBV6-5 to TRBJ1-2, with 7 bases aligning to TRBD1. V was pared by 2 bases and J by 8 bases, with 14 bases of the junction left unmatched. Germline V gives CDR1 MNHEY, CDR2 SVGAGI. This CDR3 region has 16 residues. The CDR3 DNA reads TGTGCCAGCAGTTACACAGCCCTGGACAGGTCATCGGGCTACACCTTC. Translating it yields CASSYTALDRSSGYTF.

The CDR3 here is CASSHLTSGRTYEQFF. The DNA for the CDR3 is TGCGCCAGCAGCCACCTGACTAGCGGGAGAACCTATGAGCAGTTCTTC. This chain links TRBV4-3 with TRBJ2-1; 12 bases fit TRBD2. Germline lookup yields CDR1 LGHNA and CDR2 YSLEER. The V and J ends lost 3 bases and 8 bases, in that order; junction bases with no gene match: 8. CDR3 length equals 16 residues.

The chain employs TRBV6-5 and TRBJ2-1; D might be TRBD2 (6 bases). Germline V gene sequence: CDR1 MNHEY, CDR2 SVGAGI. V was pared by 6 bases and J by 4 bases, with 16 bases between. The CDR3 covers 15 residues. This chain's CDR3 is CASSRRGRGYNEQFF. CDR3 nucleotides: TGTGCCAGCAGCCGCCGGGGGAGAGGGTACAATGAGCAGTTCTTC.

This clone is labeled large. The rearrangement joins TRBV28 to TRBJ2-7; TRBD2 agrees at 7 bases. This CDR3 has 16 amino acids. The ends lost 2 bases at V and 3 bases at J; junction bases unmatched: 10. The germline V gene has CDR1 MDHEN and CDR2 SYDVKM. CDR3 bases: TGTGCCAGCAGTTTACCCGGGGCTAGCGGACTCTACGAGCAGTACTTC. Its translation: CASSLPGASGLYEQYF.

By frequency in the sample, this clone is large. CDR3 nucleotides: TGTGCCAGCAGTTTAGGGTTACTATCCTATAATTCACCCCTCCACTTT. Translation gives CASSLGLLSYNSPLHF. The chain joins TRBV28 to TRBJ1-6; no firm D call. V was clipped by 2 bases and J by 1 base, with 9 bases between them. Germline CDR1 MDHEN, CDR2 SYDVKM. This CDR3 is 16 amino acids long.

The CDR3 reads CASSVGQLDGYTF. In DNA form, the CDR3 reads TGTGCCAGCAGCGTCGGACAGCTAGATGGCTACACCTTC. The chain employs TRBV11-2 and TRBJ1-2; a possible D gene is TRBD1 (6 bases). Germline CDR1 is SGHAT and CDR2 is FQNNGV. There are 13 residues in the CDR3. Trimming cost V 5 bases and J 6 bases, with 13 bases left between them. The variable domain in full, completed from reference TRBV11-2 and TRBJ1-2, reads EAGVAQSPRYKIIEKRQSVAFWCNPISGHATLYWYQQILGQGPKLLIQFQNNGVVDDSQLPKDRFSAERLKGVDSTLKIQPAKLEDSAVYLCASSVGQLDGYTFGSGTRLTVV.

In its sample, this clone ranks as medium-sized (0.01 to 0.1%). The rearrangement uses TRBV11-2 and TRBJ1-3; no clear D gene. CDR1 and CDR2 from the germline V gene are SGHAT and FQNNGV. V lost 1 base and J 0 bases, leaving 7 bases between the germline ends. The CDR3 extends over 15 amino acids. CDR3 protein: CASSLARSSGNTIYF. The CDR3 DNA reads as TGTGCCAGCAGCTTAGCGAGGAGCTCTGGAAACACCATATATTTT.

This clone was found once. The rearrangement uses TRBV30 and TRBJ2-7, with D tentatively TRBD1 (5 bases). The V gene lost 8 bases and the J gene lost 0 bases, with 17 bases spanning the gap. The V gene's germline CDR1 is GTSNPN and CDR2 SVGIG (reference sequence). CDR3 length equals 14 residues. CDR3 sequence reads: CAVNSDRPSYEQYF. DNA of the CDR3: TGTGCCGTCAATTCCGACAGACCCTCCTACGAGCAGTACTTC. The variable domain in full, with the rest retrieved from reference TRBV30 and TRBJ2-7, is SQTIHQWPATLVQPVGSPLSLECTVEGTSNPNLYWYRQAAGRGLQLLFYSVGIGQISSEVPQNLSASRPQDRQFILSSKKLLLSDSGFYLCAVNSDRPSYEQYFGPGTRLTVT.

This clone occurred once. CDR3 sequence: CASSYRDRVDNEQFF. The CDR3 DNA sequence: TGTGCCAGCAGTTACCGGGACAGGGTGGACAATGAGCAGTTCTTC. The chain uses TRBV28 and TRBJ2-1; 9 bases map to TRBD1. The V gene end was trimmed by 4 bases and the J gene end by 5 bases; junction bases not matched to a gene: 6. Germline-derived CDR1 and CDR2 are MDHEN and SYDVKM. This CDR3 is built from 15 residues.

With regard to this clone: Other DNA sequences from this sample encode an identical CDR3 as well. The rearrangement uses TRBV6-5 and TRBJ2-1; D call uncertain. The CDR3 totals 14 residues. Trimming shortened V by 6 bases and J by 7 bases, and 16 bases separated the two germline ends. Germline CDR1 and CDR2: MNHEY and SVGAGI. The CDR3 region is CASSPRLVTNEQFF. As DNA, the CDR3 is TGTGCCAGCAGCCCACGTCTAGTTACGAATGAGCAGTTCTTC.